This T cell receptor beta chain emerged from a study of T cell changes during pregnancy in multiple sclerosis. Assay used: immunoSEQ multiplex PCR; TCRdb lists only in-frame clones, some missing. Here the sample spans about 89,000 clones, 92% being singletons. Germline V CDR1 and CDR2: MDHEN, SYDVKM. Trimming removed 2 bases at V and 2 bases at J, with 9 bases between. This CDR3 is built from 14 residues. V and J are TRBV28 and TRBJ1-2, with D hard to call. This clonotype originated in a female donor in good health, enrolled as a control in a pregnancy study. This material consisted of peripheral blood, taken after pregnancy. Here the CDR3 reads CASSLRRQNYGYTF. CDR3 coding DNA: TGTGCCAGCAGTTTAAGGAGGCAGAACTATGGCTACACCTTC.